The entry below gives a single TCR beta chain sequence along with its context. This sample is drawn from a study of blood T cell repertoires in COVID-19. Study overall: T cells, B-cell-depleted T cells, or PBMCs provided the cDNA or gDNA that served as material.

Authors' methods: It was from reference gene primer amplification that nucleated cell counts were estimated. Method: immunoSEQ multiplex PCR; TCRdb's copy keeps in-frame clones and lacks some. The V and J calls and clone size are taken from that table; D and trimming were inferred from the DNA. The sample holds 110,000 to 150,000 clones, more than 60% seen once. The sequencing input was peripheral blood. The sequence was collected from a woman aged 60 to 75 with acute or convalescent COVID-19.

CDR3: CASSSRDRGLGNTEAFF. CDR3 nucleotides: TGTGCCAGTAGTTCCCGGGACAGGGGTTTGGGGAACACTGAAGCTTTCTTT. The V gene is TRBV19, the J gene TRBJ1-1; the match to TRBD1 covers 10 bases. CDR3 length equals 17 residues. CDR1 and CDR2 from the germline V gene are LNHDA and SQIVND (reference sequence). Germline trimming cut 5 bases from V and 1 base from J; bases unmatched to any gene: 10.